The 32 T cell receptor beta chains given below trace back to one sample, sequenced in a study of blood T cell repertoires in COVID-19. Generated by immunoSEQ multiplex PCR, the TCRdb table keeps only in-frame clones and is missing some. The sample holds some 260,000 clones, approximately 90% seen once. Material for sequencing was peripheral blood. The receptors here all came from a woman aged 40 to 55 who had recovered from COVID-19.

This clone was counted a single time. The V and J genes are TRBV7-9 and TRBJ2-1, with 7 positions matching TRBD2. CDR1 and CDR2 from the germline V gene are SEHNR and FQNEAQ (reference sequence). With 5 bases clipped from V and 8 bases from J, the junction kept 6 bases outside the gene matches. This CDR3 has 13 amino acids. CDR3 sequence (DNA): TGTGCCAGCAGCCTCCGGGGGGTGGATGAGCAGTTCTTC. Translation gives CASSLRGVDEQFF.

This clone has just a few counts. The CDR3, as DNA: TGTGCCAGCAGCCCTCTCGGGACTCAAGGTTTCTATGGCTACACCTTC. Its protein product is CASSPLGTQGFYGYTF. This sequence joins TRBV14 and TRBJ1-2; the D gene is possibly TRBD1 (5 bases). The V end was cut by 4 bases, the J end by 4 bases, with 19 bases between. Germline CDR1 and CDR2: SGHDN and FVKESK. CDR3 length: 16 residues.

CDR3 DNA: TGTGCCAGCAGTGACCGGGCGGGGGACTACGAGCAGTACTTC. This translates into CASSDRAGDYEQYF. The chain combines TRBV6-4 with TRBJ2-7; TRBD2 agrees at 7 bases. The CDR3 has 14 amino acids. Germline lookup yields CDR1 MRHNA and CDR2 SNTAGT. The V and J ends lost 2 bases and 3 bases, in that order; junction bases with no gene match: 4.

CDR3 sequence: CAWSISGGTDTQYF. DNA for the CDR3: TGTGCCTGGAGTATTAGCGGGGGAACAGATACGCAGTATTTT. This sequence joins TRBV30 and TRBJ2-3; TRBD2 matches at 9 bases. The germline CDR1 and CDR2 sequences are GTSNPN and SVGIG (reference sequence). The CDR3 is 14 amino acids. With V trimmed by 2 bases and J by 3 bases, 3 bases remained unmatched.

This chain joins TRBV3-1 (or the pseudogene TRBV3-2) and TRBJ1-2; a weak D match, TRBD1 (5 bases). Germline lookup yields CDR1 LGHDT and CDR2 YNNKEL (reference sequence). This CDR3 region has 16 residues. V lost 0 bases to trimming and J lost 8 bases, with 19 bases between them. CDR3 DNA sequence: TGTGCCAGCAGCCAAGACGGGACGGGGGGATGGTCCGGCTACACCTTC. Translating it yields CASSQDGTGGWSGYTF.

This sequence joins TRBV5-1 and TRBJ2-1, with 12 nucleotides matching TRBD2. The V gene end was trimmed by 2 bases and the J gene end by 0 bases; junction bases not matched to a gene: 3. CDR1 and CDR2 (germline): SGHRS, YFSETQ. This CDR3 is built from 17 residues. The CDR3 protein is CASSFRTSGASYNEQFF. The CDR3 DNA is TGCGCCAGCAGCTTCCGGACTAGCGGGGCCTCCTACAATGAGCAGTTCTTC.

The rearrangement joins TRBV9 to TRBJ1-2; D uncertain. Trimming removed 0 bases at V and 3 bases at J, with 6 bases between. Germline-derived CDR1 and CDR2 are SGDLS and YYNGEE. CDR3 length equals 13 residues. CDR3 in amino acids: CASSVAVDYGYTF. In nucleotides, the CDR3 is TGTGCCAGCAGCGTAGCAGTGGACTATGGCTACACCTTC.

This sequence joins TRBV18 and TRBJ1-1, with TRBD1 identical over 9 bases. V shed 6 bases and J 5 bases; nucleotides not matched to a gene: 4. Germline CDR1 KGHSH, CDR2 LQKENI. The CDR3 consists of 13 residues. Written as DNA, the CDR3 is TGTGCCAGCTCGGAGACAGGGGGGACTGAAGCTTTCTTT. It translates to CASSETGGTEAFF. The whole variable domain, filled in from reference TRBV18 and TRBJ1-1, reads NAGVMQNPRHLVRRRGQEARLRCSPMKGHSHVYWYRQLPEEGLKFMVYLQKENIIDESGMPKERFSAEFPKEGPSILRIQQVVRGDSAAYFCASSETGGTEAFFGQGTRLTVV.

The gene calls are TRBV10-3 and TRBJ1-5, with 7 nucleotides matching TRBD1. CDR1 is ENHRY, CDR2 SYGVKD, per germline. This CDR3 is built from 14 residues. With V trimmed by 10 bases and J by 8 bases, 14 bases remained unmatched. The CDR3 nucleotides read TGTGCCACCCGGGACAGCCCGGCGGTAAAGCCCCAGCATTTT. This codes for CATRDSPAVKPQHF.

Only one count was recorded for this clone. J is TRBJ1-5 and V is TRBV19; 8 nucleotides line up with TRBD1. The CDR3 has 15 amino acids. Germline V gene sequence: CDR1 LNHDA, CDR2 SQIVND (reference sequence). Unmatched junction bases numbered 4, after V lost 2 bases and J lost 4 bases. The CDR3 is CASSIMDRENQPQHF. The CDR3 DNA is TGTGCCAGTAGTATAATGGACAGGGAGAATCAGCCCCAGCATTTT.

The V and J genes are TRBV5-6 and TRBJ2-3; a possible D gene is TRBD2 (5 bases). The CDR3 is 13 residues long. From germline, CDR1 is SGHDT and CDR2 YYEEEE. Trimming stripped 1 base from V and 6 bases from J, with 9 bases between. CDR3: CASSLRGMDTQYF. The CDR3 coding sequence is TGTGCCAGCAGCTTGCGGGGTATGGATACGCAGTATTTT.

The chain uses TRBV14 and TRBJ2-1; TRBD2 agrees at 12 bases. Germline trimming cut 4 bases from V and 8 bases from J; bases unmatched to any gene: 6. The length of the CDR3 is 15 residues. The germline CDR1 and CDR2 sequences are SGHDN and FVKESK. CDR3 sequence (DNA): TGTGCCAGCAGCCCCCGGACTAGCGGGAACGATGAGCAGTTCTTC. Translating gives CASSPRTSGNDEQFF.

This chain connects TRBV27 to TRBJ1-4; D is undetermined. The CDR3 totals 15 residues. Trimming stripped 4 bases from V and 8 bases from J, with 17 bases between. Germline V lookup: CDR1 MNHEY, CDR2 SMNVEV (reference sequence). CDR3 region: CASSWAPRLGEKLFF. The CDR3 nucleotides are TGTGCCAGCAGTTGGGCGCCACGGTTGGGCGAAAAACTGTTTTTT.

CDR3 DNA: TGTGCCAGTACCTTAGGGGGTGGTGCCGGGGAGCTGTTTTTT. Its translation: CASTLGGGAGELFF. The rearrangement joins TRBV19 to TRBJ2-2; a weak D match, TRBD1 (6 bases). The V end was cut by 7 bases, the J end by 6 bases, with 15 bases between. Per germline, CDR1 LNHDA and CDR2 SQIVND (reference sequence). The CDR3 consists of 14 residues.

The V gene is TRBV18, the J gene TRBJ2-7; 16 positions agree with TRBD2. CDR1 and CDR2 from the germline V gene are KGHSH and LQKENI. V gave up 4 bases and J gave up 4 bases; unmatched junction bases: 7. The CDR3 runs to 17 residues. The CDR3 coding sequence is TGTGCCAGCTCACGCGGGACTAGCGGGAGGGCCAGGTACGAGCAGTACTTC. Protein sequence: CASSRGTSGRARYEQYF.

The rearrangement uses TRBV10-3 and TRBJ2-7, with a weak D call TRBD1 (5 bases). CDR1 is ENHRY, CDR2 SYGVKD, per germline. Between the trimmed V and J ends, which lost 6 bases and 5 bases, there was a span of 8 bases. The length of the CDR3 is 11 residues. The chain's CDR3 is CAIRQTDEQYF. In nucleotides, the CDR3 is TGTGCCATCAGACAGACAGACGAGCAGTACTTC.

V is TRBV7-3 and J is TRBJ1-1; TRBD1 agrees at 9 bases. This CDR3 has 14 amino acids. The trim removed 5 bases at V and 9 bases at J, leaving 10 bases unmatched. Germline loops: CDR1 SGHTA, CDR2 FQGTGA. Here the CDR3 DNA reads TGTGCCAGCAGCCCAACAGGGGGCCTCGCGAAAGCTTTCTTT. Its translation: CASSPTGGLAKAFF.

The rearrangement uses TRBV28 and TRBJ2-7, with 12 bases matching TRBD2. This CDR3 comprises 16 residues. Germline CDR1 is MDHEN and CDR2 is SYDVKM. The V and J ends lost 4 bases and 5 bases, in that order; junction bases with no gene match: 9. The CDR3 spells CASSSPTSGGLNEQYF. The CDR3 nucleotides read TGTGCCAGCAGTTCCCCGACTAGCGGGGGCTTAAACGAGCAGTACTTC.

The chain links TRBV12-3 or TRBV12-4 to TRBJ1-1; TRBD1 aligns across 12 bases. This CDR3 spans 13 amino acids. Trimming at V came to 8 bases and at J to 5 bases, leaving 3 bases not matched to a gene. CDR3 amino acids: CASGDRGHTEAFF. CDR3 in DNA: TGTGCCAGCGGGGACAGGGGGCATACTGAAGCTTTCTTT.

This chain joins TRBV15 and TRBJ2-3, with TRBD2 matching 7 bases. The CDR3 is made up of 13 amino acids. Germline lookup yields CDR1 LNHNV and CDR2 YYDKDF (reference sequence). Trimming at V came to 8 bases and at J to 0 bases, leaving 2 bases not matched to a gene. Written as DNA, the CDR3 is TGTGCCACCGGGGGGGGGAGCACAGATACGCAGTATTTT. This translates into CATGGGSTDTQYF.

The chain employs TRBV6-6 and TRBJ1-6; 8 bases are a match to TRBD1. Germline CDR1 and CDR2: MNHNY and SVGAGI (reference sequence). The CDR3 has 16 amino acids. V lost 2 bases to trimming and J lost 7 bases; unmatched junction nucleotides: 7. CDR3 protein: CASSYPTQGGNSPLHF. The CDR3 region has the DNA TGTGCCAGCAGTTACCCAACACAGGGGGGGAATTCACCCCTCCACTTT.

The chain couples TRBV6-6 to TRBJ1-5; 9 bases map to TRBD1. The CDR3 runs to 16 residues. Trimming cost V 5 bases and J 0 bases; bases outside gene matches: 5. Germline loops: CDR1 MNHNY, CDR2 SVGAGI (reference sequence). The CDR3 DNA reads TGTGCCAGCAGTCCTCACAGGGGGCTTAGCAATCAGCCCCAGCATTTT. Residues: CASSPHRGLSNQPQHF.

The V and J genes are TRBV7-7 and TRBJ2-1; TRBD2 matches at 7 bases. Per the germline V gene, CDR1 is SSHAT and CDR2 is FNYEAQ (reference sequence). CDR3 length: 14 residues. The CDR3 region has the DNA TGTGCTAGCGGTCCGCTAGCGGATTACAATGAGCAGTTCTTC. Its protein product is CASGPLADYNEQFF.

The rearrangement links TRBV25-1 to TRBJ1-6; 9 nucleotides match TRBD1. The CDR3 contains 14 residues. Trimming cost V 6 bases and J 7 bases; bases outside gene matches: 4. The germline gives CDR1 MGHDK, CDR2 SYGVNS. The CDR3 reads CASSRDRDNSPLHF. In nucleotides, the CDR3 is TGTGCCAGCAGCCGGGACAGGGACAATTCACCCCTCCACTTT.

The rearrangement links TRBV5-4 to TRBJ2-3; tentative D call: TRBD2 (6 bases). The CDR3 sequence is 15 residues long. Trimming removed 6 bases from V and 1 base from J, with 15 bases in between. The V gene's germline CDR1 is SGHNT and CDR2 YYREEE (reference sequence). In DNA, the CDR3 is TGTGCCAGCACCCGGAGGTCGGGGGGCACAGATACGCAGTATTTT. Translation gives CASTRRSGGTDTQYF.

The CDR3 coding sequence is TGCAGCGCCCCCGGGTCTTCTGCGGGGGACTATGGCTACACCTTC. It translates to CSAPGSSAGDYGYTF. The chain uses TRBV29-1 and TRBJ1-2; a weak D match, TRBD1 (5 bases). The CDR3 contains 15 residues. V was pared by 7 bases and J by 3 bases, with 21 bases between. Germline CDR1 SQVTM, CDR2 ANQGSEA. Based on the CDR3 plus reference TRBV29-1 and TRBJ1-2, the full variable domain is SAVISQKPSRDICQRGTSLTIQCQVDSQVTMMFWYRQQPGQSLTLIATANQGSEATYESGFVIDKFPISRPNLTFSTLTVSNMSPEDSSIYLCSAPGSSAGDYGYTFGSGTRLTVV.

V is TRBV19 and J is TRBJ2-7; TRBD2 matches at 7 bases. The junction had 17 bases not matched to a gene; V was cut back by 5 bases and J by 7 bases. CDR3 size: 16 residues. CDR1 is LNHDA, CDR2 SQIVND, per germline (reference sequence). CDR3 protein: CASSRVAGPRFGEQYF. The CDR3 DNA follows: TGTGCCAGTAGTCGGGTAGCGGGCCCGAGGTTCGGAGAGCAGTACTTC.

This clone was seen only a few times. The chain is built from TRBV3-1 (or the pseudogene TRBV3-2) and TRBJ2-5; 9 nucleotides match TRBD2. J was trimmed by 2 bases and V by 0 bases; bases with no gene match: 16. The germline CDR1 and CDR2 sequences are LGHDT and YNNKEL (reference sequence). The CDR3 extends over 20 amino acids. The CDR3 is CASSQEGGRAWYAPQETQYF. As DNA, the CDR3 is TGTGCCAGCAGCCAAGAAGGCGGGAGGGCCTGGTATGCCCCACAAGAGACCCAGTACTTC.

The chain couples TRBV15 to TRBJ2-7; D is possibly TRBD2 (5 bases). CDR1 and CDR2 (germline): LNHNV, YYDKDF (reference sequence). V was pared by 0 bases and J by 7 bases, with 7 bases between. The CDR3 loop spans 12 amino acids. This chain's CDR3 is CATSRDRGEQYV. CDR3 nucleotides: TGTGCCACCAGCAGAGATCGGGGAGAGCAGTACGTC.

The chain uses TRBV19 and TRBJ1-6; TRBD1 agrees at 11 bases. V dropped 6 bases and J dropped 8; count of bases not matched to a gene: 12. The CDR3 sequence is 17 residues long. Per the germline V gene, CDR1 is LNHDA and CDR2 is SQIVND (reference sequence). The CDR3 loop reads CASRARDRGGWYSPLHF. As DNA, the CDR3 is TGTGCCAGTAGAGCCCGGGACAGGGGGGGTTGGTATTCACCCCTCCACTTT.

The chain couples TRBV9 to TRBJ1-3; no clear D. The germline V gene encodes CDR1 SGDLS and CDR2 YYNGEE. The CDR3 is 14 residues long. The V gene lost 2 bases and the J gene lost 0 bases, with 6 bases spanning the gap. CDR3 bases: TGTGCCAGCAGCGTTTCCCACTCTGGAAACACCATATATTTT. It is translated as CASSVSHSGNTIYF. Drawing the rest from reference TRBV9 and TRBJ1-3, the complete variable domain is DSGVTQTPKHLITATGQRVTLRCSPRSGDLSVYWYQQSLDQGLQFLIQYYNGEERAKGNILERFSAQQFPDLHSELNLSSLELGDSALYFCASSVSHSGNTIYFGEGSWLTVV.

The chain couples TRBV30 to TRBJ1-5; unclear D gene. CDR1 and CDR2 (germline): GTSNPN, SVGIG (reference sequence). V lost 1 base and J lost 3, with 7 bases in between. The CDR3 runs 13 residues. For the CDR3, the DNA is TGTGCCTGGAGTGGCGGAGCCAATCAGCCCCAGCATTTT. Its translation: CAWSGGANQPQHF.